These T cell receptor beta chains were read from a single sample in a study of neurological immune-mediated disorders. A single record per CDR3 protein comes from TCRdb applying MiXCR to the 5' RACE reads. The data contain more than 95,000 distinct CDR3 sequences, approximately 10% of them singletons. Sequencing was performed on PBMCs. The receptors originated from a female donor with HTLV-1-associated myelopathy (HAM/TSP). Both conserved end residues are part of each CDR3. D genes are given only for firm matches. Size values are once, few and many counts, or a class for expanded clones, and some rows have none.

TRBV12-3/TRBV12-4	many	TRBD1	TRBJ1-5	CASTSPGQGASQPQHF	TGTGCCAGCACTTCCCCGGGACAGGGGGCCTCTCAGCCCCAGCATTTT
TRBV6-2/TRBV6-3	.	.	TRBJ2-1	CASSYGGSGQFF	TGTGCCAGCAGTTACGGCGGGTCAGGGCAGTTCTTC
TRBV3-1	.	.	TRBJ2-2	CASSQEGLVGGELFF	TGTGCCAGCAGCCAAGAGGGTCTAGTAGGCGGGGAGCTGTTTTTT
TRBV28	many	.	TRBJ2-4	CASSGGGPNIQYF	TGTGCCAGCTCAGGGGGAGGGCCCAACATTCAGTACTTC
TRBV5-1	many	.	TRBJ2-3	CASSLASRGPDTQYF	TGCGCCAGCAGCTTGGCCTCGAGAGGGCCAGATACGCAGTATTTT
TRBV7-3	few	.	TRBJ2-5	CASSLDGEDHQETQYF	TGTGCCAGCAGCTTAGATGGGGAGGATCACCAAGAGACCCAGTACTTC
TRBV28	many	TRBD1	TRBJ1-1	CASSFIDRGFTEAFF	TGTGCCAGCAGTTTTATAGACAGGGGATTCACTGAAGCTTTCTTT
TRBV5-5	few	TRBD1	TRBJ2-5	CASSLLRQGKGGQETQYF	TGTGCCAGCAGCTTGTTGAGACAGGGAAAAGGGGGACAAGAGACCCAGTACTTC
TRBV29-1	many	TRBD1	TRBJ1-4	CSVWKGAGEKLFF	TGCAGCGTTTGGAAGGGGGCGGGGGAAAAACTGTTTTTT
TRBV5-1	many	TRBD1	TRBJ2-7	CASSVGTDYEQYF	TGCGCCAGCAGCGTCGGGACAGACTACGAGCAGTACTTC
TRBV5-1	many	TRBD2	TRBJ2-1	CASSLVPAGGYEQFF	TGCGCCAGCAGCTTGGTACCAGCGGGGGGTTATGAGCAGTTCTTC
TRBV21-1	many	.	TRBJ1-2	CASSRTRCQPYTF	TGTGCCAGCAGCCGCACACGGTGTCAACCTTACACCTTC
TRBV7-2	many	.	TRBJ2-1	CASNPGSPPNEQFF	TGTGCCAGCAACCCAGGGTCACCGCCCAATGAGCAGTTCTTC
TRBV9	many	.	TRBJ2-2	CASSVGGQITGELFF	TGTGCCAGCAGCGTAGGAGGGCAGATCACCGGGGAGCTGTTTTTT
TRBV4-1	few	TRBD2	TRBJ2-3	CASSSESGGVQTSTDTQYF	TGCGCCAGCAGCTCAGAGAGCGGGGGGGTTCAAACGAGCACAGATACGCAGTATTTT
TRBV20-1	.	.	TRBJ1-5	CSARALGTQASQPQHF	TGCAGTGCTAGAGCCCTTGGGACGCAAGCGAGCCAGCCCCAGCATTTT
TRBV7-4	many	.	TRBJ1-1	CASSLDRRALKTEAFF	TGTGCCAGCAGCTTAGATCGCAGGGCCCTTAAGACTGAAGCTTTCTTT
TRBV5-5	many	.	TRBJ1-2	CASSPRTSRESGYTF	TGTGCCAGCAGCCCGCGGACCAGCCGCGAGTCTGGCTACACCTTC